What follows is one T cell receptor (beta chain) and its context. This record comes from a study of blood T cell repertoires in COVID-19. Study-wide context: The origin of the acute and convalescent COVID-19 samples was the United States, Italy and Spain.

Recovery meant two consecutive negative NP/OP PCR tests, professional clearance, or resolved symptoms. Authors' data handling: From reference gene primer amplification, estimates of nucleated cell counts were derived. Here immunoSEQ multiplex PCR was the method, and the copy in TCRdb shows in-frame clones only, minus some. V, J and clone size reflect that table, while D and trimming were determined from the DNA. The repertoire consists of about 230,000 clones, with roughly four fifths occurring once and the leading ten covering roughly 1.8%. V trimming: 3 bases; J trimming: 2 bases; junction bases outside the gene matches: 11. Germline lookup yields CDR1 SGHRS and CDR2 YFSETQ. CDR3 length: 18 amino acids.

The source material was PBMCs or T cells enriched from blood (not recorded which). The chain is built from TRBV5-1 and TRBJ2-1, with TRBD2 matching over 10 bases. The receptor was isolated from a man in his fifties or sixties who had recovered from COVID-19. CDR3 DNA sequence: TGCGCCAGCAGCTCGTCCCTCATACTAGCGGGGACCTACAATGAGCAGTTCTTC. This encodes CASSSSLILAGTYNEQFF.